This TCR beta chain originates from a study of molecular identifiers for immune sequencing clone quantification. Library preparation followed earlier protocols using designated TCR primers. A single record per CDR3 protein comes from TCRdb applying MiXCR to the PCR reads. The sample consists of over 600,000 distinct CDR3 sequences, about 20% of them appearing once. V was clipped by 0 bases and J by 0 bases, with 9 bases between them. CDR1 and CDR2 from the germline V gene are MDHEN and SYDVKM. CDR3 length: 16 amino acids. Naive CD8 T cells were sorted as CD8+CD4-CCR7+CD45RA+. The table lists this clonotype with many counts.

This TCR was sampled from a human donor in good health. Some libraries in this study had Jurkat cell RNA spiked in. The sequenced material came from naive CD8+ T cells from blood, with Jurkat cell RNA spiked in. Stated subset: FACS-sorted CD8+CD4-CCR7+CD45RA+ naive T cells. The genes are TRBV28 and TRBJ2-4; D is unresolved. CDR3 residues: CASSLWEDTAKNIQYF. CDR3 DNA sequence: TGTGCCAGCAGTTTATGGGAAGATACAGCCAAAAACATTCAGTACTTC.